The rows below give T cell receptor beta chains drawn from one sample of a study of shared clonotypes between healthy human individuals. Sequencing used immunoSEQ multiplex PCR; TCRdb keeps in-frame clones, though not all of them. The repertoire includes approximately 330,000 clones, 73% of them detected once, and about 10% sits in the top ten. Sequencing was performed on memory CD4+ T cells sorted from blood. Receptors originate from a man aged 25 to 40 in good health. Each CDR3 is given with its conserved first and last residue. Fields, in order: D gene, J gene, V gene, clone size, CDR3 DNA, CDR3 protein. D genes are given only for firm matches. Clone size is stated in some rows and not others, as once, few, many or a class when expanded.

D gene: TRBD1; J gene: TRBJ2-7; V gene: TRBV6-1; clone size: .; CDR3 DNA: TGTGCCAGCAGTGAAGGGGGACAGGGTTACGAGCAGTACTTC; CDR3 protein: CASSEGGQGYEQYF
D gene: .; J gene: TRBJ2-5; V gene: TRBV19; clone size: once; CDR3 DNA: TGTGCCAGTAGTATAGTAAACAGGGGAGGGGAGACCCAGTACTTC; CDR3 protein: CASSIVNRGGETQYF
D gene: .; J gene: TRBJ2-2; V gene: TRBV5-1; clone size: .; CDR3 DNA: TGCGCCAGCAGCTTGGGGGCGAACACCGGGGAGCTGTTTTTT; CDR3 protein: CASSLGANTGELFF
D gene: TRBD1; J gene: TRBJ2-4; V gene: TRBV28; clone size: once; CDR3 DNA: TGTGCCAGCAGCGGGACAGGGGGCATTAGCATTCAGTACTTC; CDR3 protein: CASSGTGGISIQYF
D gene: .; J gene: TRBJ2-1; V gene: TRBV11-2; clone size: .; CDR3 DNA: TGTGCCAGCAGCTTGAGTTTCAGGGCAGAGGGCGGTGAGCAGTTCTTC; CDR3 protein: CASSLSFRAEGGEQFF
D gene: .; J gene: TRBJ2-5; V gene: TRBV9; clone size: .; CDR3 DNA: TGTGCCAGCAGCGTACGTGTAGGCCAAGAGACCCAGTACTTC; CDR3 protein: CASSVRVGQETQYF
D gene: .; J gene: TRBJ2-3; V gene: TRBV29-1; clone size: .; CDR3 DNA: TGCAGCGTCCGGACGGTCGCAGATACGCAGTATTTT; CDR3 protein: CSVRTVADTQYF
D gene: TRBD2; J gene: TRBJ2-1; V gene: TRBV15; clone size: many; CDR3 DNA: TGTGCCACCAGCAGAGAGTCAAGCGGGAAGGGATTCAATGAGCAGTTCTTC; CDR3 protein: CATSRESSGKGFNEQFF
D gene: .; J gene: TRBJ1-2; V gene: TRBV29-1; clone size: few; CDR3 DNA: TGCAGCGCTGATGGGGCCTCTGGCTACACCTTC; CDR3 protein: CSADGASGYTF
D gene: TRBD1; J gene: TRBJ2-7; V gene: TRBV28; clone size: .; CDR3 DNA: TGTGCCAGCAGTTTAATGGCAGGGACAGGACCTACGTTGCAGTACTTC; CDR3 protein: CASSLMAGTGPTLQYF
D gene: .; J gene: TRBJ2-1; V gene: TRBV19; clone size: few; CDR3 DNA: TGTGCCAGTAGTATAACTGTGCTCGGGACATCACGCCGCGATGAGCAGTTCTTC; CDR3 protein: CASSITVLGTSRRDEQFF
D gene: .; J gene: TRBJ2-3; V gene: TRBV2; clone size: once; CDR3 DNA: TGTGCCAGTCTACAGGAGGGGGTGGTGACAGATACGCAGTATTTT; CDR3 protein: CASLQEGVVTDTQYF
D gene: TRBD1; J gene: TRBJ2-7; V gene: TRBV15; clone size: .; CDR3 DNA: TGTGCCACCAGCAGAGAAATGGGACAGGGCCGCGAGCAGTACTTC; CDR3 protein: CATSREMGQGREQYF
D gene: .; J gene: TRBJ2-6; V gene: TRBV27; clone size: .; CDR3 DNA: TGTGCCAGCAGCTCCACCTCTGGGGCCAACGTCCTGACTTTC; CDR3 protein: CASSSTSGANVLTF
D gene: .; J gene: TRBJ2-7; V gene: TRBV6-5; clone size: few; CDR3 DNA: TGTGCCAGCAGTTACAGAGATCCGAGGTTATTGTACGAGCAGTACTTC; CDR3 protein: CASSYRDPRLLYEQYF
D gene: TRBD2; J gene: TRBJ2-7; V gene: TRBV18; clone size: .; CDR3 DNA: TGTGCCAGCTCACCACCCGCTAGCGGGAGGGCTGGGGAGCAGTACTTC; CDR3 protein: CASSPPASGRAGEQYF
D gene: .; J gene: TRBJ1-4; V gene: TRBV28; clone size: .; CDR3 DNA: TGTGCCAGCAAAGGGCAGGGATCTGGTGAAAAACTGTTTTTT; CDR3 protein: CASKGQGSGEKLFF
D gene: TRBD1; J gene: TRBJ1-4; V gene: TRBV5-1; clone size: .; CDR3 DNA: TGCGCCAGCAGCGGACAGGGGAGAAGCGAAAAACTGTTTTTT; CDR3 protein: CASSGQGRSEKLFF
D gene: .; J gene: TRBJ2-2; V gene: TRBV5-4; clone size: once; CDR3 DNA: TGTGCCAGCAGCTTGGGTGGCAGGAGGGAGCTGTTTTTT; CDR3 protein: CASSLGGRRELFF
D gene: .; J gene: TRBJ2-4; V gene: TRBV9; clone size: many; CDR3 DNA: TGTGCCAGCAGCGTAGGAGGGACGATGGACATTCAGTACTTC; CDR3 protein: CASSVGGTMDIQYF
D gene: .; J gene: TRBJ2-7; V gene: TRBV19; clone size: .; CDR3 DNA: TGTGCCAGTAGTATAGTAAGGGGAAACGAGCAGTACTTC; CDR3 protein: CASSIVRGNEQYF
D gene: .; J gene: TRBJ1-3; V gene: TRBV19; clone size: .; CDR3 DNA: TGTGCCAGTTCCTCCGCGGGGGACTCTGGAAACACCATATATTTT; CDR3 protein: CASSSAGDSGNTIYF
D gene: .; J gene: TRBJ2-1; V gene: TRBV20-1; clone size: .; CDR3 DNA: TGCAGTGCTGTTACCAGTGAGCAGTTCTTC; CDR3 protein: CSAVTSEQFF
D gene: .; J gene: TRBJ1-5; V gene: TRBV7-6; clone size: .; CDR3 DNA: TGTGCCAGCAGCTTAGGAGGGGTGCAGCCCCAGCATTTT; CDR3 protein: CASSLGGVQPQHF
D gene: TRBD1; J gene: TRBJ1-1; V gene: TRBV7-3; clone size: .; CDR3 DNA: TGTGCCAGCAGCTCCAGACCGGGACAGGGGACCGAATTCGAGAACACTGAAGCTTTCTTT; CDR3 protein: CASSSRPGQGTEFENTEAFF
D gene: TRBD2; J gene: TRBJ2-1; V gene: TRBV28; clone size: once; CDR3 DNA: TGTGCCAGCAGTGGTACTAGCGGGATACGCCGGAAGTATGAGCAGTTCTTC; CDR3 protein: CASSGTSGIRRKYEQFF
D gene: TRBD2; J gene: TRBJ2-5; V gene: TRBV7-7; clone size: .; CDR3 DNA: TGTGCTAGCAGCCAAACGGGACTATTGCAGACCCAGTACTTC; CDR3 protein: CASSQTGLLQTQYF